The entry that follows covers one TCR beta chain sequence. Per the original methods: Amplifying reference gene primers gave estimates of nucleated cell counts. Sequencing used immunoSEQ multiplex PCR; TCRdb keeps in-frame clones, though not all of them. V and J calls plus clone size are reproduced from that table; the DNA served to infer D and trimming. Found here are roughly 150,000 clones, around nine tenths of them singletons; the top ten hold approximately 2.3%. The CDR3 is 16 residues long. Trimming removed 3 bases from V and 6 bases from J; junction bases left unmatched: 13. CDR1 is SGHTA and CDR2 is FQGNSA in the germline V gene. The data are from a study of blood T cell repertoires in COVID-19. Study-wide background: Italy, Spain and the United States were the sources of the convalescent and acute COVID-19 samples.

The specimen was peripheral blood. The chain employs TRBV7-2 and TRBJ1-2; 7 nucleotides align to TRBD1. The receptor was derived from a woman between 70 and 85 years old with acute or convalescent COVID-19. Here the CDR3 DNA reads TGTGCCAGCAGCTTCTTAGACAGGGCCGGGGGTAATGGCTACACCTTC. This sequence encodes CASSFLDRAGGNGYTF.